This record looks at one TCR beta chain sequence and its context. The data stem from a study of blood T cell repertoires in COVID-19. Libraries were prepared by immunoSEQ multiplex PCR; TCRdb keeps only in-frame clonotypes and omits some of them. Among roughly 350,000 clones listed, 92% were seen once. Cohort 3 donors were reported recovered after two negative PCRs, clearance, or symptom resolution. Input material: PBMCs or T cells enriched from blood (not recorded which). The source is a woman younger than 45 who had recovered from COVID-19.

The CDR3: CASSEAGDNSPLHF. For the CDR3, the DNA is TGTGCCAGCAGTGAGGCAGGGGATAATTCACCCCTCCACTTT. The chain links TRBV2 to TRBJ1-6, with a weak D call TRBD1 (6 bases). CDR1 SNHLY and CDR2 FYNNEI come from the germline V gene. This CDR3 region has 14 residues. Trimming shortened V by 3 bases and J by 5 bases, and 8 bases separated the two germline ends.